The source of this T cell receptor (beta chain) is a study of Ad26.COV2.S vaccination and SARS-CoV-2 variants. Study as a whole: Participant was drawn from the COV1001 Ad26.COV2.S trial arm.

Clones were sequenced by immunoSEQ multiplex PCR, and TCRdb holds only the in-frame ones, with some missing. The sample has some 340,000 clones, approximately 86% seen once. With respect to this clone: Its target is not known.

Treatment of the sample: 15 to 20 received Ad26.COV2.S at low or high dose, single or two shots; several received placebo; per-sample allocation not given. Repertoires come from day 63 after the first vaccine or placebo injection. Study conclusions and caveats: Post-vaccination breadth of spike-specific CD8+ and CD4+ T cell responses was reportedly substantial.

The receptor was isolated from a person between 18 and 65 years old who received the Ad26.COV2.S COVID-19 vaccine or a placebo. The sample in question was peripheral blood, obtained in a trial of Ad26.COV2.S vaccine versus placebo.

DNA of the CDR3: TGTGCCAGCAGTTCCAGGGGTTCCAAAAACATTCAGTACTTC. This gives the protein CASSSRGSKNIQYF. This chain uses TRBV6-2 or TRBV6-3 with TRBJ2-4; D possibly corresponds to TRBD1 (6 bases). Germline-derived CDR1 and CDR2 are MNHEY and SVGEGT. V gave up 4 bases and J gave up 2 bases, with 9 bases separating them. The CDR3 loop spans 14 amino acids.